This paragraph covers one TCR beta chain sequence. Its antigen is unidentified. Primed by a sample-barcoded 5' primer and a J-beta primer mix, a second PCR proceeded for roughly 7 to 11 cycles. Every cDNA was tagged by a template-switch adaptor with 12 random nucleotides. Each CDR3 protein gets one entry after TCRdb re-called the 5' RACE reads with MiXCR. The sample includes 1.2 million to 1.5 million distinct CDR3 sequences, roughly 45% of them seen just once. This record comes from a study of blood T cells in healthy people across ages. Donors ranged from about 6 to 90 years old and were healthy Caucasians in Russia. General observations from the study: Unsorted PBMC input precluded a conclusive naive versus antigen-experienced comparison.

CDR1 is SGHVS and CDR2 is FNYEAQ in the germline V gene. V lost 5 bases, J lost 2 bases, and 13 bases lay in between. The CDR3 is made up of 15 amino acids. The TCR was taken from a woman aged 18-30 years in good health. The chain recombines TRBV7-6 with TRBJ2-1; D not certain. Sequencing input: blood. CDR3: CASSPVGGTYNEQFF. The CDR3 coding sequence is TGTGCCAGCAGCCCCGTGGGTGGAACCTACAATGAGCAGTTCTTC.